Below, 24 T cell receptor beta chains from the same sample are listed, as sequenced in a study of early stage breast cancer tumors. TCRdb keeps only in-frame clones here, not all; method: immunoSEQ multiplex PCR. The repertoire includes 45,000 to 60,000 clones, 75% to 95% of them detected once, and approximately 4.7% sits in the top ten. Specimen: blood. These receptors came from an older person with breast cancer.

The chain combines TRBV27 with TRBJ1-5, with D possibly being TRBD1 (6 bases). The CDR3 runs to 14 residues. V lost 6 bases and J 2 bases, leaving 11 bases between the germline ends. Germline V gene lookup returns CDR1 MNHEY and CDR2 SMNVEV (reference sequence). For the CDR3, the DNA is TGTGCCAGCAGCTACAGGGAAGGCAATCAGCCCCAGCATTTT. Translation gives CASSYREGNQPQHF.

This chain uses TRBV28 with TRBJ1-3, with a possible D match to TRBD1 (5 bases). CDR1 and CDR2 from the germline V gene are MDHEN and SYDVKM. Trimming left V 5 bases short and J 3 bases short, with 14 bases between. This CDR3 has 15 residues. In DNA, the CDR3 is TGTGCCAGCAGTCCCCTAGGCAGGGATGGAAACACCATATATTTT. Amino acids: CASSPLGRDGNTIYF.

The CDR3 spells CASSVESVGTSGTYEQYF. The CDR3 nucleotides read TGTGCCAGCAGCGTAGAGAGTGTGGGAACTAGCGGTACCTACGAGCAGTACTTC. The chain has TRBV9 and TRBJ2-7; 8 nucleotides agree with TRBD2. This CDR3 region has 18 residues. Trimming took 0 bases from V and 2 from J; bases not matched to a gene: 13. From germline, CDR1 is SGDLS and CDR2 YYNGEE.

This chain joins TRBV18 and TRBJ1-2, with 7 bases lining up with TRBD1. CDR1 and CDR2 from the germline V gene are KGHSH and LQKENI. Trimming removed 4 bases from V and 8 bases from J; junction bases left unmatched: 10. CDR3 size: 14 residues. The CDR3 DNA sequence: TGTGCCAGCTCACGACTAGAAAGGACAGGAGGCTACACCTTC. Amino acids: CASSRLERTGGYTF. Full variable domain (missing parts from reference TRBV18 and TRBJ1-2): NAGVMQNPRHLVRRRGQEARLRCSPMKGHSHVYWYRQLPEEGLKFMVYLQKENIIDESGMPKERFSAEFPKEGPSILRIQQVVRGDSAAYFCASSRLERTGGYTFGSGTRLTVV.

The V gene is TRBV10-3, the J gene TRBJ1-2; D not resolved. Germline-derived CDR1 and CDR2 are ENHRY and SYGVKD. Trimming removed 4 bases at V and 6 bases at J, with 6 bases between. CDR3 size: 11 residues. The CDR3 DNA follows: TGTGCCATCAGTGTAAGAGATGGCTACACCTTC. Its translation is CAISVRDGYTF.

The chain combines TRBV6-5 with TRBJ1-2; D is uncertain. This CDR3 comprises 13 residues. Trimming removed 2 bases at V and 2 bases at J, with 6 bases between. The V gene's germline CDR1 is MNHEY and CDR2 SVGAGI. For the CDR3, the DNA is TGTGCCAGCAGTTACGCGGGGAACTATGGCTACACCTTC. As protein: CASSYAGNYGYTF.

The V gene is TRBV11-2, the J gene TRBJ1-4; 10 nucleotides agree with TRBD1. Germline CDR1 reads SGHAT; CDR2 reads FQNNGV. V gave up 6 bases and J gave up 8 bases; unmatched junction bases: 6. The CDR3 runs 14 residues. The CDR3 loop reads CASSHGQGVEKLFF. The CDR3 bases are TGTGCCAGCAGTCATGGACAGGGGGTAGAAAAACTGTTTTTT.

The rearrangement joins TRBV30 to TRBJ2-1; the match to TRBD2 covers 12 bases. The J segment lost 7 bases and the V segment lost 5 bases, leaving 6 bases of the junction unmatched. The CDR3 totals 14 residues. From germline, CDR1 is GTSNPN and CDR2 SVGIG (reference sequence). The CDR3 region is CAWVGTSGWNEQFF. The CDR3 DNA follows: TGTGCCTGGGTTGGGACTAGCGGGTGGAATGAGCAGTTCTTC.

The chain couples TRBV7-2 to TRBJ2-5; a weak D match, TRBD2 (6 bases). The CDR3 extends over 16 amino acids. V shed 1 base and J shed 4 bases, with 16 bases lying between them. Germline V gene sequence: CDR1 SGHTA, CDR2 FQGNSA. CDR3 DNA: TGTGCCAGCAGCTTAGAGGGACTGGGGGGAGGAGAGACCCAGTACTTC. It codes for CASSLEGLGGGETQYF.

The chain links TRBV4-1 to TRBJ2-3; 7 nucleotides match TRBD2. The germline gives CDR1 MGHRA, CDR2 YSYEKL. The CDR3 runs to 16 residues. V lost 2 bases to trimming and J lost 4 bases; unmatched junction nucleotides: 9. This CDR3 reads CASSQRTSVGADTQYF. Written as DNA, the CDR3 is TGCGCCAGCAGCCAACGAACTAGCGTGGGGGCAGATACGCAGTATTTT.

The gene calls are TRBV29-1 and TRBJ2-1; 7 positions agree with TRBD2. The V gene's germline CDR1 is SQVTM and CDR2 ANQGSEA. The V and J ends lost 8 bases and 5 bases, in that order; junction bases with no gene match: 9. This CDR3 contains 13 residues. Written as DNA, the CDR3 is TGCAGCTGGCGGTCTAGCGGCCACAATGAGCAGTTCTTC. Its protein product is CSWRSSGHNEQFF.

The V and J genes are TRBV5-1 and TRBJ2-7; TRBD1 agrees at 9 bases. The CDR3 spans 15 residues. With V trimmed by 4 bases and J by 3 bases, 8 bases remained unmatched. Germline CDR1 SGHRS, CDR2 YFSETQ. CDR3 DNA sequence: TGCGCCAGCAGCGGACAGGGGACACCAGGCTACGAGCAGTACTTC. Its translation is CASSGQGTPGYEQYF. The full variable domain, completed using reference TRBV5-1 and TRBJ2-7, is KAGVTQTPRYLIKTRGQQVTLSCSPISGHRSVSWYQQTPGQGLQFLFEYFSETQRNKGNFPGRFSGRQFSNSRSEMNVSTLELGDSALYLCASSGQGTPGYEQYFGPGTRLTVT.

The J gene is TRBJ1-4, the V gene TRBV18; a weak D match, TRBD1 (6 bases). CDR3 length equals 16 residues. Germline lookup yields CDR1 KGHSH and CDR2 LQKENI. Trimming stripped 4 bases from V and 0 bases from J, with 12 bases between. CDR3: CASSLDRTATNEKLFF. In nucleotides, the CDR3 is TGTGCCAGCTCACTCGACAGGACTGCAACTAATGAAAAACTGTTTTTT.

The genes are TRBV28 and TRBJ1-1; D gene ambiguous. Germline-derived CDR1 and CDR2 are MDHEN and SYDVKM. V lost 3 bases and J lost 7, with 21 bases in between. This CDR3 has 16 residues. CDR3 nucleotide sequence: TGTGCCAGCAGTTTTTTACCCGATCTGGGGAGCGGTGAAGCTTTCTTT. Translation gives CASSFLPDLGSGEAFF.

This rearrangement joins TRBV9 to TRBJ2-2; D perhaps matches TRBD1 (5 bases). Deletions cut 0 bases from V and 0 bases from J, with 12 bases between. CDR3 size: 17 residues. The germline V gene encodes CDR1 SGDLS and CDR2 YYNGEE. The DNA of the CDR3 is TGTGCCAGCAGCGTAGTGGCCAGGACATCGAACACCGGGGAGCTGTTTTTT. It is translated as CASSVVARTSNTGELFF.

CDR3 region: CAISPTGGGNQPQHF. In DNA, the CDR3 is TGTGCCATCAGCCCGACAGGGGGGGGCAATCAGCCCCAGCATTTT. This rearrangement joins TRBV10-3 to TRBJ1-5, with 9 bases matching TRBD1. Per the germline V gene, CDR1 is ENHRY and CDR2 is SYGVKD. V lost 6 bases, J lost 2 bases, and 5 bases stayed unmatched. This CDR3 is 15 amino acids long.

The chain recombines TRBV5-1 with TRBJ1-1; perhaps TRBD1 as D (5 bases). The CDR3 is 16 residues long. V was clipped by 0 bases and J by 1 base, with 13 bases between them. In germline, CDR1 is SGHRS, CDR2 YFSETQ. The CDR3: CASSLAGRGGNTEAFF. The CDR3 DNA is TGCGCCAGCAGCTTGGCCGGAAGGGGCGGGAACACTGAAGCTTTCTTT.

This clone was recorded only once. The chain has TRBV5-1 and TRBJ1-4; 8 bases are shared with TRBD1. V lost 4 bases, J lost 3 bases, and 8 bases stayed unmatched. Per germline, CDR1 SGHRS and CDR2 YFSETQ. This CDR3 has 16 residues. CDR3 in DNA: TGCGCCAGCAGCGAATCTCAGGGGGCAGCTAATGAAAAACTGTTTTTT. Translation gives CASSESQGAANEKLFF.

The chain carries TRBV7-2 and TRBJ2-2; possible D gene TRBD2, 5 bases. This CDR3 has 13 amino acids. Germline V gene lookup returns CDR1 SGHTA and CDR2 FQGNSA. The V gene lost 6 bases and the J gene lost 4 bases, with 9 bases spanning the gap. CDR3 region: CASRRESTGELFF. The CDR3 DNA is TGTGCCAGCAGAAGGGAGAGCACCGGGGAGCTGTTTTTT. The full variable domain, in which reference TRBV7-2 and TRBJ2-2 provide the parts outside the CDR3, is GAGVSQSPSNKVTEKGKDVELRCDPISGHTALYWYRQSLGQGLEFLIYFQGNSAPDKSGLPSDRFSAERTGGSVSTLTIQRTQQEDSAVYLCASRRESTGELFFGEGSRLTVL.

V gene TRBV30 combines with J gene TRBJ1-3; D is uncertain. This CDR3 contains 14 residues. Germline loops: CDR1 GTSNPN, CDR2 SVGIG (reference sequence). V lost 5 bases to trimming and J lost 0 bases, with 11 bases between them. CDR3 in DNA: TGTGCCTGGGCGAGGATGAGCTCTGGAAACACCATATATTTT. Protein: CAWARMSSGNTIYF.

The chain uses TRBV9 and TRBJ1-1; 8 bases match TRBD1. Germline V gene lookup returns CDR1 SGDLS and CDR2 YYNGEE. V shed 5 bases, J shed 2 bases, and the junction held 5 bases outside the gene matches. There are 14 residues in the CDR3. The CDR3 protein is CASRGDRPNTEAFF. The CDR3 nucleotides read TGTGCCAGCAGAGGGGACAGGCCCAACACTGAAGCTTTCTTT.

V is TRBV4-3 and J is TRBJ1-1, with 7 bases matching TRBD1. Losses at the gene ends were 1 base for V and 0 bases for J; bases not matched to a gene: 17. CDR1 and CDR2 from the germline V gene are LGHNA and YSLEER. The CDR3 runs to 20 residues. The CDR3 sequence: CASSQATGTAQAPMNTEAFF. The CDR3 bases are TGCGCCAGCAGCCAAGCAACTGGGACAGCTCAGGCACCTATGAACACTGAAGCTTTCTTT.

The V gene is TRBV6-6, the J gene TRBJ1-5; possible D gene TRBD1, 6 bases. The CDR3 is 13 residues long. V lost 5 bases and J 7 bases, leaving 12 bases between the germline ends. In germline, CDR1 is MNHNY, CDR2 SVGAGI (reference sequence). The CDR3 region has the DNA TGTGCCAGCAGTCTTCAGGGGTGGCAGCCCCAGCATTTT. Translating it yields CASSLQGWQPQHF.

The V gene is TRBV5-1, the J gene TRBJ2-1; D gene unclear. V shed 6 bases and J shed 4 bases, with 11 bases lying between them. Per the germline V gene, CDR1 is SGHRS and CDR2 is YFSETQ. This CDR3 contains 13 residues. DNA of the CDR3: TGCGCCAGCAAGGCCGACTCTTACAATGAGCAGTTCTTC. The encoded protein is CASKADSYNEQFF. The whole variable domain, remainder taken from reference TRBV5-1 and TRBJ2-1, is KAGVTQTPRYLIKTRGQQVTLSCSPISGHRSVSWYQQTPGQGLQFLFEYFSETQRNKGNFPGRFSGRQFSNSRSEMNVSTLELGDSALYLCASKADSYNEQFFGPGTRLTVL.